This T cell receptor beta chain is from a study of blood T cell repertoires in COVID-19. Overall study context: Researchers got acute and convalescent COVID-19 samples from the United States, Italy and Spain. Sources were T cells, B-cell-depleted T cells, or PBMCs; the material itself was cDNA or gDNA.

Germline lookup yields CDR1 LNHDA and CDR2 SQIVND (reference sequence). The CDR3 loop spans 15 amino acids. The trim removed 5 bases at V and 6 bases at J, leaving 7 bases unmatched. Details on this clone: This specimen includes other DNA sequences encoding the same CDR3.

Methods used by the authors: Amplification of reference gene primers was used by the study to estimate nucleated cell counts. The repertoire was sequenced with immunoSEQ multiplex PCR; TCRdb's copy has only in-frame clones and lacks some. V and J calls and clone size are copied from that table; D and trimming were computed from the DNA. The sample lists 150,000 to 200,000 clones; 88% were seen once. The specimen was peripheral blood. The chain is built from TRBV19 and TRBJ2-2; 9 bases map to TRBD1. This receptor was identified in a human donor in a cohort sampled during active COVID-19. The CDR3 sequence is CASSGGQGWAGELFF. CDR3 coding DNA: TGTGCCAGTAGTGGGGGACAGGGATGGGCCGGGGAGCTGTTTTTT.